This TCR beta chain was observed in a study of blood T cell repertoires in COVID-19. Study overall: Researchers got acute and convalescent COVID-19 samples from the United States, Italy and Spain. In each case, the material was cDNA or gDNA derived from T cells, B-cell-depleted T cells, or PBMCs.

The V gene end was trimmed by 2 bases and the J gene end by 2 bases; junction bases not matched to a gene: 5. The CDR3 spans 15 residues. Per the germline V gene, CDR1 is MNHEY and CDR2 is SVGAGI. While infection was still active, Seattle patients were enrolled and then followed longitudinally. The method was immunoSEQ multiplex PCR; TCRdb's version includes in-frame clones alone and lacks a portion of them. Seen here are 180,000 or so clones, roughly 84% observed once, and the top ten hold 6.5% to 7.5%. This clone has just a few counts. V usage is TRBV6-5 and J usage is TRBJ2-7; TRBD1 matches 8 bases. Sequenced input: peripheral blood. The sequence derives from a middle-aged woman with COVID-19, enrolled during active disease. The CDR3 nucleotides are TGTGCCAGCAGTTACCAGACAGGGGCACCCTACGAGCAGTACTTC. Translated: CASSYQTGAPYEQYF.